The rows below give T cell receptor beta chains drawn from one sample of a study of regulatory T cells in long-lasting Graves disease. TCRdb reanalysed the multiplex PCR reads using MiXCR and keeps one entry per CDR3 protein. The sample lists over 650,000 distinct CDR3 sequences, approximately 31% seen once, with 40% to 50% in the top ten. The sample in question was peripheral blood mononuclear cells (PBMCs), obtained when the disease was refractory, from a patient treated with antithyroid drugs. These receptors came from a female donor with Graves disease. Both conserved end residues are part of each CDR3. Fields, in order: clone size, V gene, D gene, J gene, CDR3 protein, CDR3 DNA. The D gene is left open where the match is weak. A clone size is listed for some rows: how often the clone was seen (once, few, many), or a class if it is expanded.

NA,TRBV2,TRBD2,TRBJ2-1,CASKAGASNEQFF,TGTGCCAGCAAGGCGGGAGCGTCAAATGAGCAGTTCTTC
NA,TRBV2,NA,TRBJ2-3,CASTPRRAGGTDTQYF,TGTGCCAGCACCCCCCGACGGGCAGGGGGCACAGATACGCAGTATTTT
few,TRBV6-1,TRBD1,TRBJ1-1,CATRQGGANTEAFF,TGTGCCACCAGACAAGGGGGCGCGAACACTGAAGCTTTCTTT
many,TRBV27,TRBD2,TRBJ2-5,CASSLSGRRAETQYF,TGTGCCAGCAGTTTAAGCGGGAGGAGGGCAGAGACCCAGTACTTC
NA,TRBV18,NA,TRBJ2-7,CASSTQDGSYEQYF,TGTGCCAGCTCCACACAGGACGGTAGCTACGAGCAGTACTTC
many,TRBV6-2/TRBV6-3,TRBD2,TRBJ2-2,CASSVGLAGTGELFF,TGTGCCAGCAGTGTGGGACTAGCGGGGACCGGGGAGCTGTTTTTT
NA,TRBV28,TRBD1,TRBJ2-1,CASSLTGQGRDEQSF,TGTGCCAGCAGTTTAACGGGACAGGGCCGGGATGAGCAGTCCTTC
NA,TRBV29-1,TRBD2,TRBJ2-2,CSAGTSGTNTGELFF,TGCAGCGCCGGGACTAGCGGTACGAACACCGGGGAGCTGTTTTTT
many,TRBV28,NA,TRBJ1-1,CASTKGGGPGARAFF,TGTGCCAGCACCAAGGGGGGCGGGCCAGGGGCTCGGGCTTTCTTT
many,TRBV2,TRBD1,TRBJ2-5,CASRAGQGGTETQYF,TGTGCCAGCAGGGCCGGACAGGGGGGTACAGAGACCCAGTACTTC
NA,TRBV10-3,TRBD1,TRBJ2-7,CAASTGTYEQYF,TGTGCCGCCTCGACAGGGACCTACGAGCAGTACTTC
many,TRBV7-2,TRBD2,TRBJ2-7,CASRPSGGSYEQYF,TGTGCCAGCAGACCGTCGGGGGGGAGCTACGAGCAGTACTTC
NA,TRBV6-1,NA,TRBJ1-5,CASSDLGHWLGNQPQHF,TGTGCCAGCAGTGACCTAGGACACTGGTTAGGCAATCAGCCCCAGCATTTT
NA,TRBV20-1,TRBD2,TRBJ2-7,CSARGLAGPLPSYEQYF,TGCAGTGCTAGGGGACTAGCGGGCCCCCTTCCCTCCTACGAGCAGTACTTC
NA,TRBV20-1,TRBD1,TRBJ1-4,CSANGQGGSNEKLFF,TGCAGTGCTAACGGACAGGGGGGGAGTAATGAAAAACTGTTTTTT
NA,TRBV5-5,NA,TRBJ1-4,CASSGAGTLGPNEKLFF,TGTGCCAGCAGCGGGGCGGGGACACTAGGGCCTAATGAAAAACTGTTTTTT
NA,TRBV30,NA,TRBJ1-2,CAWSYSYGYTF,TGTGCCTGGAGCTATTCCTATGGCTACACCTTC
NA,TRBV6-9,TRBD2,TRBJ2-3,CASSYSPGLVSLPGTDTQYF,TGTGCCAGCAGTTACTCCCCAGGACTAGTATCCCTCCCGGGCACAGATACGCAGTATTTT